What follows are 11 T cell receptor beta chains derived from one specimen sequenced in a study of beta chain features in type 1 diabetes. The whole isolated RNA underwent reverse transcription, so sequencing captured expressed TCRB transcripts. Method: immunoSEQ multiplex PCR; TCRdb's copy keeps in-frame clones and lacks some. In the table there are 150,000 or so clones, about a tenth of which are singletons. The sample was central memory CD4+ T cells from blood. These receptors were taken from a man between 18 and 29 years old in good health.

Only a few counts were recorded for this clone. The V call is TRBV18, the J call TRBJ2-7, with D perhaps TRBD1 (7 bases). V was trimmed by 6 bases and J by 3 bases, leaving 18 bases between them. The CDR3 runs 15 residues. Germline loops: CDR1 KGHSH, CDR2 LQKENI. The CDR3 loop reads CASSKEGAPLYEQYF. The CDR3 coding sequence is TGTGCCAGCTCGAAGGAGGGGGCCCCTCTCTACGAGCAGTACTTC. Full variable domain (missing parts from reference TRBV18 and TRBJ2-7): NAGVMQNPRHLVRRRGQEARLRCSPMKGHSHVYWYRQLPEEGLKFMVYLQKENIIDESGMPKERFSAEFPKEGPSILRIQQVVRGDSAAYFCASSKEGAPLYEQYFGPGTRLTVT.

This clone was observed once. Here the CDR3 DNA reads TGTGCCAGCAGCGAACGACAGGGTTCACCCCTCCACTTT. Encoded protein: CASSERQGSPLHF. The gene calls are TRBV7-8 and TRBJ1-6; TRBD1 agrees at 7 bases. Germline trimming cut 5 bases from V and 9 bases from J; bases unmatched to any gene: 4. This CDR3 region has 13 residues. Germline loops: CDR1 SGHVS, CDR2 FQNEAQ.

This clone has at least ten counts. The chain is built from TRBV30 and TRBJ2-7; no clear D gene. The ends were cut back, 5 bases at V and 1 base at J, with 6 bases in the middle. CDR1 is GTSNPN and CDR2 is SVGIG in the germline V gene (reference sequence). This CDR3 region has 11 residues. As DNA, the CDR3 is TGTGCCTGGTCTGAGTCCTACGAGCAGTACTTC. Amino acids: CAWSESYEQYF.

In its sample, this clone was seen a few times. The V gene is TRBV7-9, the J gene TRBJ2-5; 9 nucleotides line up with TRBD1. CDR1 is SEHNR and CDR2 is FQNEAQ in the germline V gene (reference sequence). V was clipped by 2 bases and J by 5 bases; unmatched bases: 9. The CDR3 runs to 16 residues. The CDR3 DNA sequence: TGTGCCAGCAGCTTACGGGGACAGGGTAGTTTCGAGACCCAGTACTTC. It specifies CASSLRGQGSFETQYF. Full variable domain (missing parts from reference TRBV7-9 and TRBJ2-5): DTGVSQNPRHKITKRGQNVTFRCDPISEHNRLYWYRQTLGQGPEFLTYFQNEAQLEKSRLLSDRFSAERPKGSFSTLEIQRTEQGDSAMYLCASSLRGQGSFETQYFGPGTRLLVL.

This clone showed up just a few times. V is TRBV5-1 and J is TRBJ2-1; TRBD1 matches at 10 bases. The V gene's germline CDR1 is SGHRS and CDR2 YFSETQ. The junction had 5 bases not matched to a gene; V was cut back by 4 bases and J by 4 bases. The CDR3 totals 15 residues. The CDR3 coding sequence is TGCGCCAGCAGCCCGGGGGGACAGGGGTACAATGAGCAGTTCTTC. It yields the protein CASSPGGQGYNEQFF.

The chain has TRBV2 and TRBJ2-5; D perhaps matches TRBD2 (6 bases). Trimming cost V 4 bases and J 5 bases, with 14 bases left between them. CDR3 length equals 14 residues. Germline lookup yields CDR1 SNHLY and CDR2 FYNNEI. Written as DNA, the CDR3 is TGTGCCAGCAGTGGGACTTCAGGAGGGGAGACCCAGTACTTC. Amino acids: CASSGTSGGETQYF.

This clone has only a few counts. This chain connects TRBV30 to TRBJ1-3; 10 bases are a match to TRBD1. This CDR3 has 15 amino acids. Trimming cost V 2 bases and J 2 bases; bases outside gene matches: 3. The germline V gene encodes CDR1 GTSNPN and CDR2 SVGIG (reference sequence). The CDR3 nucleotides read TGTGCCTGGAGTTCCGGGACAGGGGCTGGAAACACCATATATTTT. This codes for CAWSSGTGAGNTIYF.

V gene TRBV4-3 combines with J gene TRBJ1-6; D unclear. The V gene's germline CDR1 is LGHNA and CDR2 YSLEER. The CDR3 contains 12 residues. V lost 0 bases and J 13 bases, leaving 7 bases between the germline ends. The DNA of the CDR3 is TGCGCCAGCAGCCAAGATGGGCTTCCCCTCCACTTT. It encodes CASSQDGLPLHF.

This clone was picked up a small number of times. The chain links TRBV20-1 to TRBJ1-1; D gene uncertain. Germline CDR1 reads DFQATT; CDR2 reads SNEGSKA (reference sequence). This CDR3 has 9 amino acids. The CDR3 here is CRIDTEAFF. The CDR3 DNA sequence: TGCAGGATAGACACTGAAGCTTTCTTT.

This clone is a singleton in its sample. V and J are TRBV6-1 and TRBJ1-4; TRBD1 agrees at 8 bases. The junction had 11 bases not matched to a gene; V was cut back by 8 bases and J by 6 bases. CDR1 is MNHNS, CDR2 SASEGT, per germline. The CDR3 length is 15 residues. This CDR3 is CASGSQGASDEKLFF. CDR3 nucleotides: TGTGCCAGCGGTTCGCAGGGGGCAAGCGATGAAAAACTGTTTTTT.

The V and J genes are TRBV18 and TRBJ2-1; 7 bases line up with TRBD2. The CDR3 contains 16 residues. Trimming at V came to 0 bases and at J to 6 bases, leaving 8 bases not matched to a gene. Germline-derived CDR1 and CDR2 are KGHSH and LQKENI. The CDR3 sequence is CASSPPPAGRPNEQFF. CDR3 nucleotide sequence: TGTGCCAGCTCACCACCCCCAGCGGGGAGGCCCAATGAGCAGTTCTTC.